This T cell receptor (beta chain) was profiled in a study of blood T cell repertoires in COVID-19. Profiled with immunoSEQ multiplex PCR; TCRdb holds only in-frame clones, not every one. The table shows roughly 220,000 clones, with 80% to 85% occurring only once. The V end was cut by 0 bases, the J end by 3 bases, with 4 bases between. This CDR3 contains 13 residues. Germline-derived CDR1 and CDR2 are LNHDA and SQIVND (reference sequence). The rearrangement links TRBV19 to TRBJ2-3, with unresolved D. The TCR sequence derives from a man aged 25 to 40 with active or convalescent COVID-19. The source material was peripheral blood. CDR3 nucleotides: TGTGCCAGTAGTATAGAAGCAACAGATACGCAGTATTTT. It translates to CASSIEATDTQYF.